This T cell receptor (beta chain) was sequenced for a study of T cells in Graves' hyperthyroidism and ophthalmopathy. TCR beta CDR3 regions were amplified from RNA transcripts. Researchers ran a first-round RT-PCR on the TCR CDR3 using the HTBI primer set. TCRdb passed the multiplex PCR reads through MiXCR, listing each CDR3 protein once. The sample has over 450,000 distinct CDR3 sequences, roughly a sixth seen once. Trimming shortened V by 3 bases and J by 3 bases, and 19 bases separated the two germline ends. The CDR3 extends over 17 amino acids. Per germline, CDR1 ENHRY and CDR2 SYGVKD. Only a few counts were recorded for this clonotype.

The chain carries TRBV10-3 and TRBJ2-3; tentatively, D is TRBD1 (6 bases). Sample: blood. This clonotype was sampled from a woman younger than 30 with Graves' ophthalmopathy. For the CDR3, the DNA is TGTGCCATCAGTGACCCGTCCAACGACAGGTTAACAGATACGCAGTATTTT. Translated: CAISDPSNDRLTDTQYF.